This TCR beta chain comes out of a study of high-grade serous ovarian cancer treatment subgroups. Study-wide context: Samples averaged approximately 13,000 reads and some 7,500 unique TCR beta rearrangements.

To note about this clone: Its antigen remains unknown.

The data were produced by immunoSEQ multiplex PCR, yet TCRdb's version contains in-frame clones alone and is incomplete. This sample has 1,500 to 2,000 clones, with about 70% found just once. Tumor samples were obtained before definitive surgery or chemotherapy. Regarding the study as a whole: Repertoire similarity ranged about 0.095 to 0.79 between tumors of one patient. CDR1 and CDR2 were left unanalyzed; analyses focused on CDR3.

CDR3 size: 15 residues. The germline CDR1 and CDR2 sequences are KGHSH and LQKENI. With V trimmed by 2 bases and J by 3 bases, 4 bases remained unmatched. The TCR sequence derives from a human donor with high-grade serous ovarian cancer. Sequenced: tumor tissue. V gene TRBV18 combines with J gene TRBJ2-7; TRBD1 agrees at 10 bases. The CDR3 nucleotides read TGTGCCAGCTCACCAGGGACAGGGGCCCTCTACGAGCAGTACTTC. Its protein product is CASSPGTGALYEQYF.